This T cell receptor (beta chain) was documented in a study of response to subunit inactivated influenza vaccine. The V gene lost 6 bases and the J gene lost 3 bases, with 9 bases spanning the gap. This CDR3 comprises 13 residues. TCRdb re-called the RT-PCR reads through MiXCR, storing one row per CDR3 protein. The data hold 600,000 to 850,000 distinct CDR3 sequences, with 12% to 15% observed a single time. The input for sequencing was PBMCs from blood, taken around 15 days before vaccination. This clonotype was sampled from a man aged 50-60 years who received an inactivated influenza vaccine. J is TRBJ2-1 and V is TRBV12-3 or TRBV12-4, with a weak D call TRBD1 (6 bases). For the CDR3, the DNA is TGTGCCAGCAGACAAGGGGGCTACAATGAGCAGTTCTTC. It is translated as CASRQGGYNEQFF.